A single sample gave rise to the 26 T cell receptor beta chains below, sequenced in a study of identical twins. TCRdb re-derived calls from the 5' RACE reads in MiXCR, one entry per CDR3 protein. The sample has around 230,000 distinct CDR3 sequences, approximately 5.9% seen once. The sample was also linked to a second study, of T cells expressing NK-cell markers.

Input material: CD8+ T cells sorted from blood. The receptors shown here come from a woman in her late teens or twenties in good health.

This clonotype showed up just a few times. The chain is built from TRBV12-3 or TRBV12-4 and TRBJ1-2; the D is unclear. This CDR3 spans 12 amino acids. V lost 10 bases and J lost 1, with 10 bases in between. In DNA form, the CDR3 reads TGTGCCACTTCCCCGGATAACTATGGCTACACCTTC. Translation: CATSPDNYGYTF.

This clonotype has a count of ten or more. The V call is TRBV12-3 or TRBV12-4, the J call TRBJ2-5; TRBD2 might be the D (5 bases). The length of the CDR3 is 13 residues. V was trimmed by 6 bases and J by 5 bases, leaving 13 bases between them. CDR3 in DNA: TGTGCCAGCAGCCCTCGGACTTTGGAGACCCAGTACTTC. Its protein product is CASSPRTLETQYF.

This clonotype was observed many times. As DNA, the CDR3 is TGTGCCACCAACGAGGGGCTGAACACTGAAGCTTTCTTT. Protein sequence: CATNEGLNTEAFF. The chain is built from TRBV15 and TRBJ1-1; the D gene is possibly TRBD1 (5 bases). The CDR3 length is 13 residues. Germline V CDR1 and CDR2: LNHNV, YYDKDF (reference sequence). V lost 7 bases and J 0 bases, leaving 9 bases between the germline ends.

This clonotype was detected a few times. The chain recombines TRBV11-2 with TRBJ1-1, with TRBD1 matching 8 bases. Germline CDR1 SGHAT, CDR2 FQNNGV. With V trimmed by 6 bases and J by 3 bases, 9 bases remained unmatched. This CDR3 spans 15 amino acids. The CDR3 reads CASRENQGADTEAFF. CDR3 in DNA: TGTGCCAGCAGAGAAAACCAGGGGGCAGACACTGAAGCTTTCTTT. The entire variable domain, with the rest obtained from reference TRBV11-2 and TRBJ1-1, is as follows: EAGVAQSPRYKIIEKRQSVAFWCNPISGHATLYWYQQILGQGPKLLIQFQNNGVVDDSQLPKDRFSAERLKGVDSTLKIQPAKLEDSAVYLCASRENQGADTEAFFGQGTRLTVV.

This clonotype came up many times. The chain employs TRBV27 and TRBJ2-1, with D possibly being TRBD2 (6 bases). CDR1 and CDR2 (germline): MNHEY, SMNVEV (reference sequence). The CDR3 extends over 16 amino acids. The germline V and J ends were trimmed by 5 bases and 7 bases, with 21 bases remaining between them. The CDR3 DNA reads TGTGCCAGCAGTCACCTGGACGGGGGAGTAAAGAATGAGCAGTTCTTC. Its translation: CASSHLDGGVKNEQFF.

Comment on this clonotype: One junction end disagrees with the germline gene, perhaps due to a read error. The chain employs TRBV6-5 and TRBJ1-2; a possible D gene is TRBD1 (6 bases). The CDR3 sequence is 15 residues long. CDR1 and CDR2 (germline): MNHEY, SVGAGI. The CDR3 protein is CVSSYSAGEDYGYTF. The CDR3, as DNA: TGTGTCAGCAGTTACTCGGCAGGGGAAGATTATGGCTACACCTTC.

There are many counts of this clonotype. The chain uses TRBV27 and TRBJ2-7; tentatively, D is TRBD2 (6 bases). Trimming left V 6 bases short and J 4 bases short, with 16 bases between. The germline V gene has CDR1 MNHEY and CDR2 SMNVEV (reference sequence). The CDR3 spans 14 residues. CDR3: CASSISGREYEQYF. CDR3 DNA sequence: TGTGCCAGCAGCATCTCCGGGCGGGAATACGAGCAGTACTTC.

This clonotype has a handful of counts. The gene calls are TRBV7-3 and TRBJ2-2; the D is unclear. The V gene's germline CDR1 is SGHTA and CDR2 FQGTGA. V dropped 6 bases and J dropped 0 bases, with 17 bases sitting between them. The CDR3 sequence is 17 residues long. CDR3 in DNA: TGTGCCAGCAGTTCTCCTCGCCACGGCCCGAACACCGGGGAGCTGTTTTTT. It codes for CASSSPRHGPNTGELFF.

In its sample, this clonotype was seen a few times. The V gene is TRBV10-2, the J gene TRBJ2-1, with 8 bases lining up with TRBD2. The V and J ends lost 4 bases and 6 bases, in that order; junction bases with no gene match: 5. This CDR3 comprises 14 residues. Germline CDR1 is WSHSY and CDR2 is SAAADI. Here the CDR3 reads CASSGGGPSNEQFF. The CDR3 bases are TGCGCCAGCAGTGGCGGGGGGCCGTCCAATGAGCAGTTCTTC.

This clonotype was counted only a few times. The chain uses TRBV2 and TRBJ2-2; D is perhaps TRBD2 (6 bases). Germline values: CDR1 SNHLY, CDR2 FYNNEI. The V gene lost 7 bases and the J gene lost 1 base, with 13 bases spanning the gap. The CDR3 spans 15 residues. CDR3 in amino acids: CASIRAGKNTGELFF. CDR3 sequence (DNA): TGTGCCAGCATAAGAGCGGGCAAGAACACCGGGGAGCTGTTTTTT.

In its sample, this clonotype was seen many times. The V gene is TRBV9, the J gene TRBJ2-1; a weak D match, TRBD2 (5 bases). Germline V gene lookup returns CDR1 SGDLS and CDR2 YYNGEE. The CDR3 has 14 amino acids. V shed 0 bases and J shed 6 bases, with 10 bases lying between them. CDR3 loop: CASSVDGNINEQFF. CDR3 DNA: TGTGCCAGCAGCGTAGACGGGAATATCAATGAGCAGTTCTTC.

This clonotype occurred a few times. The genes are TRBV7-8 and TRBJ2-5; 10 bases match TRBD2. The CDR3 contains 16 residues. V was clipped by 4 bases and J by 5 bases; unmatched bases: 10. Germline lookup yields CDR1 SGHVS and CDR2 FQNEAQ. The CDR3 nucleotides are TGTGCCAGCAGCTCTTCCCTAGCGGGGGTTGTCGAGACCCAGTACTTC. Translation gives CASSSSLAGVVETQYF.

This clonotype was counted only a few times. The DNA of the CDR3 is TGTGCCACCCTCCTACAAAGACTACCAGGAAACACCGGGGAGCTGTTTTTT. Its translation: CATLLQRLPGNTGELFF. The chain recombines TRBV2 with TRBJ2-2, with D perhaps TRBD2 (5 bases). Trimming shortened V by 10 bases and J by 2 bases, and 23 bases separated the two germline ends. The CDR3 spans 17 residues. The V gene's germline CDR1 is SNHLY and CDR2 FYNNEI.

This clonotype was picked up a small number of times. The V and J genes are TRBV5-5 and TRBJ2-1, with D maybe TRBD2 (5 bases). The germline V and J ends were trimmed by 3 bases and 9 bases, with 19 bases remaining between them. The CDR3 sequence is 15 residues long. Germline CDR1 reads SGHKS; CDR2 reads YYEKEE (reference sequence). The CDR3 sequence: CASSSPGSSRGEQFF. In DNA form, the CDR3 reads TGTGCCAGCAGCTCGCCCGGCTCCTCCCGGGGTGAGCAGTTCTTC.

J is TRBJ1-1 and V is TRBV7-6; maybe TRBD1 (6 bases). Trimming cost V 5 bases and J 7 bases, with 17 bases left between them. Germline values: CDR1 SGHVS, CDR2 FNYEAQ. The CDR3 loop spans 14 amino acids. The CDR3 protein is CASSVRGGGFEAFF. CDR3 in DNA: TGTGCCAGCAGCGTCCGGGGAGGGGGATTTGAAGCTTTCTTT.

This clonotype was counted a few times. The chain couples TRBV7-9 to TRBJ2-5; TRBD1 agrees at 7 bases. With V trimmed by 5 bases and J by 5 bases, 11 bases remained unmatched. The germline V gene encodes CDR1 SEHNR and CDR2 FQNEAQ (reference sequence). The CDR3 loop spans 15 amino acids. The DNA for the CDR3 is TGTGCCAGCAGCCAACGAGAGGGGGCGGAGGAGACCCAGTACTTC. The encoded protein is CASSQREGAEETQYF.

Here the CDR3 DNA reads TGCAGTGCTGACATTACCCCGAAGACCTACGAGCAGTACTTC. As protein: CSADITPKTYEQYF. This sequence joins TRBV20-1 and TRBJ2-7; D is undetermined. This CDR3 has 14 amino acids. Germline V gives CDR1 DFQATT, CDR2 SNEGSKA (reference sequence). Trimming pared 5 bases from V and 2 bases from J, leaving 16 bases between.

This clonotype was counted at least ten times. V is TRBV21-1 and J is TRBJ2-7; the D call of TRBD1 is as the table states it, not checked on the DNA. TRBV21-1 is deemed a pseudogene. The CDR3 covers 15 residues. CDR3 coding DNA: TGTGCCAGCAGCCAGGGGCGTCAGAGCTCCTACGAGCAGTACTTC. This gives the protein CASSQGRQSSYEQYF.

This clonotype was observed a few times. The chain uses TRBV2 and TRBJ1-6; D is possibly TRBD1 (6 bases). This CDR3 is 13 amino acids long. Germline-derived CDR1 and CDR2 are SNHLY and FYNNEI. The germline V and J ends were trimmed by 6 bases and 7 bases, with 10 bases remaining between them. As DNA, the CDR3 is TGTGCCAGCAGCGAAACAGGGAATTCACCCCTCCACTTT. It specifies CASSETGNSPLHF.

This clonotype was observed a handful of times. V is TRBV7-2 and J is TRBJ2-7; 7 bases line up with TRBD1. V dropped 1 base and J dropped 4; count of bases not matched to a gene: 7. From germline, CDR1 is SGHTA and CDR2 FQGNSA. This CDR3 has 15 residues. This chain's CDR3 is CASSLGLRGQYEQYF. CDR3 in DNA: TGTGCCAGCAGCTTAGGACTCCGGGGACAGTACGAGCAGTACTTC.

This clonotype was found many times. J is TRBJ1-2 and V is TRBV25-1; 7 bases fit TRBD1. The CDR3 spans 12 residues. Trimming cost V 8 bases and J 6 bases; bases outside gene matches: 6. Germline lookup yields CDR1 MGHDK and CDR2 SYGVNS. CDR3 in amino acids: CASSRQGNGYTF. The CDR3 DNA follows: TGTGCCAGCTCTAGACAGGGTAATGGCTACACCTTC.

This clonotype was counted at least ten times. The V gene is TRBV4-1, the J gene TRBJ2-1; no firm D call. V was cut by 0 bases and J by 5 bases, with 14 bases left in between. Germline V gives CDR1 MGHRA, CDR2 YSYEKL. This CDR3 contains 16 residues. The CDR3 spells CASSQESRPPNNEQFF. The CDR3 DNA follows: TGCGCCAGCAGCCAAGAAAGTAGGCCCCCGAACAATGAGCAGTTCTTC.

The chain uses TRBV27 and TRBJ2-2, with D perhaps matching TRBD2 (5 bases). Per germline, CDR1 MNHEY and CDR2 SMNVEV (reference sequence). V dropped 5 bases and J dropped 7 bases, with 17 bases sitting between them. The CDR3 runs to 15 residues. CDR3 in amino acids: CASSLVLERNGELFF. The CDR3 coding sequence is TGTGCCAGCAGTCTAGTCCTGGAGCGGAACGGGGAGCTGTTTTTT.

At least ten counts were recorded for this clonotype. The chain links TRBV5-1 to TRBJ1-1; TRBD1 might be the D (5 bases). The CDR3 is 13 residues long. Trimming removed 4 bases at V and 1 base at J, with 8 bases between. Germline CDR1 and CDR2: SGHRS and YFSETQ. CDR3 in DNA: TGCGCCAGCAGCGCCGGGACGAACACTGAAGCTTTCTTT. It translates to CASSAGTNTEAFF.

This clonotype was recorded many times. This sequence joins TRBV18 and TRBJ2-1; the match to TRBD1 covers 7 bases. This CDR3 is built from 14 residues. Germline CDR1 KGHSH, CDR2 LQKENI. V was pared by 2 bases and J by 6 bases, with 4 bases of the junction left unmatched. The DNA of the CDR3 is TGTGCCAGCTCACCATCTTCAGGGGGCAATGAGCAGTTCTTC. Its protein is CASSPSSGGNEQFF.

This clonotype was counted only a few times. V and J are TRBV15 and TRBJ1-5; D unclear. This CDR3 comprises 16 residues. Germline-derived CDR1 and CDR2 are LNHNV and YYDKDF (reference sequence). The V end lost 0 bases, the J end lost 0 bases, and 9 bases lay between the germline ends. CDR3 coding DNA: TGTGCCACCAGCAGAGACGAAGCTTATAGCAATCAGCCCCAGCATTTT. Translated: CATSRDEAYSNQPQHF.